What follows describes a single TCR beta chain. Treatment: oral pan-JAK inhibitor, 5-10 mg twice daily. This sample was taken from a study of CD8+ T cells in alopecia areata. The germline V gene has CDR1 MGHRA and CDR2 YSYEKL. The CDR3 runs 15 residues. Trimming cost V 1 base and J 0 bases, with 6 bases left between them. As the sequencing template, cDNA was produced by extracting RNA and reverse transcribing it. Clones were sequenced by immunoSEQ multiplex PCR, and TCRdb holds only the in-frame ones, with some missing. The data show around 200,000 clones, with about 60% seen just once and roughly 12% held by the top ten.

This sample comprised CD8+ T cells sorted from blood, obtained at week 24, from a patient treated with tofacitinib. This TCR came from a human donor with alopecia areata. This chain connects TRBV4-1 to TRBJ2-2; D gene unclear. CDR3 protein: CASSQVTSNTGELFF. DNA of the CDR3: TGCGCCAGCAGCCAAGTGACCTCGAACACCGGGGAGCTGTTTTTT.